This is a list of T cell receptor beta chains from one sample in a study of blood T cell repertoires in COVID-19. Clones were read by immunoSEQ multiplex PCR, and TCRdb kept only the in-frame ones, dropping some. The sample yields some 200,000 clones, about 85% seen once. The sequencing sample was made of peripheral blood. The receptor source for this set is a young woman who had recovered from COVID-19. Each CDR3 is given with its conserved first and last residue. D genes are given only for firm matches. Some rows have no size entry. The others give once, few or many, or a class for an expanded clone.

NA	NA	TRBV4-3	TRBJ1-5	CASSQDGASSQPQHF	TGCGCCAGCAGCCAAGATGGGGCGTCGAGTCAGCCCCAGCATTTT
NA	NA	TRBV7-3	TRBJ2-7	CASSLGAKGEQYF	TGTGCCAGCAGCTTAGGGGCGAAGGGCGAGCAGTACTTC
TRBD1	NA	TRBV29-1	TRBJ2-7	CSVHRGNEQYF	TGCAGCGTTCACAGGGGGAACGAGCAGTACTTC
TRBD1	NA	TRBV4-3	TRBJ1-2	CASSQDTGEIYGYTF	TGCGCCAGCAGCCAAGATACAGGGGAAATCTATGGCTACACCTTC
TRBD1	NA	TRBV7-9	TRBJ1-2	CASSAAQGVGGYTF	TGTGCCAGCAGCGCGGCCCAGGGGGTGGGCGGCTACACCTTC
TRBD2	NA	TRBV15	TRBJ2-1	CATTKMGLAGADEQFF	TGTGCCACCACCAAGATGGGACTAGCGGGAGCTGATGAGCAGTTCTTC
NA	NA	TRBV5-1	TRBJ1-1	CASSLGEGWTEAFF	TGCGCCAGCAGCTTGGGGGAGGGGTGGACTGAAGCTTTCTTT
NA	NA	TRBV27	TRBJ1-6	CASSYDSYSPLHF	TGTGCCAGCAGCTATGACAGTTATTCACCCCTCCACTTT
TRBD1	NA	TRBV30	TRBJ2-7	CAWSVRAGGTPQYF	TGTGCCTGGAGTGTTCGGGCAGGGGGCACCCCGCAGTACTTC
TRBD1	NA	TRBV25-1	TRBJ2-1	CASSESRGGLYNEQFF	TGTGCCAGCAGTGAATCCCGAGGGGGCCTCTACAATGAGCAGTTCTTC
NA	NA	TRBV27	TRBJ2-2	CATLTGELFF	TGTGCCACCTTGACCGGGGAGCTGTTTTTT
TRBD1	NA	TRBV5-4	TRBJ2-4	CASSKLTGGYKNIQYF	TGTGCCAGCAGCAAACTTACAGGGGGGTACAAAAACATTCAGTACTTC
TRBD1	NA	TRBV18	TRBJ1-2	CASSPDRVYGYTF	TGTGCCAGCTCACCGGACAGGGTTTATGGCTACACCTTC
NA	once	TRBV3-1/TRBV3-2	TRBJ2-1	CASSQGHLTYNEQFF	TGTGCCAGCAGCCAAGGGCATTTAACCTACAATGAGCAGTTCTTC
NA	NA	TRBV7-9	TRBJ1-2	CASSLASGVLYGYTF	TGTGCCAGCAGCTTAGCATCGGGTGTCCTCTATGGCTACACCTTC
TRBD2	NA	TRBV6-1	TRBJ2-1	CASSVHAGGPYNEQFF	TGTGCCAGCAGTGTCCACGCGGGAGGGCCATACAATGAGCAGTTCTTC
NA	few	TRBV24-1	TRBJ2-7	CATSDQGAEQYF	TGTGCCACCAGTGACCAGGGTGCGGAGCAGTACTTC
NA	NA	TRBV7-3	TRBJ2-7	CASSLPVLGLRTYEQYF	TGTGCCAGCAGCCTCCCAGTTCTCGGACTTAGGACCTACGAGCAGTACTTC
NA	NA	TRBV15	TRBJ2-4	CATSGDLKNIQYF	TGTGCCACCAGCGGAGACCTAAAAAACATTCAGTACTTC